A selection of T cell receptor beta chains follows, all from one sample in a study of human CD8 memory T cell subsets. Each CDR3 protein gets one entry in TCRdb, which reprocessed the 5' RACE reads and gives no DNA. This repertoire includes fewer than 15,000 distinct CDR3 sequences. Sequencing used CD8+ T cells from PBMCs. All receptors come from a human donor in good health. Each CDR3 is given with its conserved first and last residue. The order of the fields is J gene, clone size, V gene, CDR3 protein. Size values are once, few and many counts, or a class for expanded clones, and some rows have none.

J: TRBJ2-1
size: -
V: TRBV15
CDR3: CATSSPFPGDEQFF

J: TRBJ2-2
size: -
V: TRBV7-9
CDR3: CASSFKTSGIGTGELFF

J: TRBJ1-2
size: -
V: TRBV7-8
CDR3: CASSPKQGADGYTF

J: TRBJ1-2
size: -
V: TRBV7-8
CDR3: CASSPTHRGDYGYTF

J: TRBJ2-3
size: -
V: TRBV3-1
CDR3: CASSQIGLEETSTDTQYF

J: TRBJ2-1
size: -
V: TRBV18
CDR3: CASSLHRDPREVDEQFF

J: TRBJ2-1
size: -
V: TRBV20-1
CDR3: CSAREVSYNEQFF

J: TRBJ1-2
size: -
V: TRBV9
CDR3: CASHGSYGYTF

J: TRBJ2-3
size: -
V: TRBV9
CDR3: CASSVARGYTDTQYF

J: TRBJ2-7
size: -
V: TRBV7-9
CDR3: CASSWTGNEQYF

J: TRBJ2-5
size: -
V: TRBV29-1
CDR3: CSVDGVAGVGGPQETQYF

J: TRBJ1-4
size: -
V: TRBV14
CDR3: CASSQAYLEKLFF

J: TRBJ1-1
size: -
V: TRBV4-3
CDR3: CASSQDRTGGTEAFF

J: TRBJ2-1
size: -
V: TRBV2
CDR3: CASSPAGVNNEQFF

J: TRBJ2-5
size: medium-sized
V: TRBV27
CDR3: CASSLLPLQGYQETQYF

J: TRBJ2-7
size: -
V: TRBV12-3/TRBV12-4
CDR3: CASSLGSGRARSYEQYF

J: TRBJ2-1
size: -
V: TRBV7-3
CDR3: CASSPPGGSEQFF

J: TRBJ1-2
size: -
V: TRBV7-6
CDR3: CASSLVDRDAPYTF

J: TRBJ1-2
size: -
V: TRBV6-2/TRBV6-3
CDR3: CASSTGTVNYGYTF

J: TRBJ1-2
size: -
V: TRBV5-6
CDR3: CASSPTGTYGYTF

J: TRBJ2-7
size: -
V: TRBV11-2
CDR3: CASSLDQGHEQYF

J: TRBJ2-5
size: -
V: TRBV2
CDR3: CASSDTWGQGIEETQYF

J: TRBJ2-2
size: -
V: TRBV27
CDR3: CASSLKQRGGELFF

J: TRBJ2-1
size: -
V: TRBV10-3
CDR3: CATAYSGTSETDEQFF

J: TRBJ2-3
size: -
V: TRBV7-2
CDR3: CASSLVTLRDTQYF

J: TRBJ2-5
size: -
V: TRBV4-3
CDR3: CASSPGRIEFEETQYF

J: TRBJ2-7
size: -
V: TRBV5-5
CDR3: CASSLGQGGYEQYF

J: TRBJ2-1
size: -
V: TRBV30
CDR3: CAWSRTDNEQFF

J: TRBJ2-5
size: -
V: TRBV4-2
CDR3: CASSQAASGSLETQYF

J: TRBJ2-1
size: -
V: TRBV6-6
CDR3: CASSYSLGRTYNEQFF

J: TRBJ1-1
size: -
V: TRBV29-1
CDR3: CSVRGGNTEAFF

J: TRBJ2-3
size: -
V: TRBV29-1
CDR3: CSVEGGRGLADTQYF

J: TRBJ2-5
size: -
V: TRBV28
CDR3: CASSWGRGLTHQETQYF

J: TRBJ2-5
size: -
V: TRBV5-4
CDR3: CASSSRDGQETQYF

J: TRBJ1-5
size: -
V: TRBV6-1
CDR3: CASSEWAGNQPQQF

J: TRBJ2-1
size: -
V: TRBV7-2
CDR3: CASSTWGRDEQFF

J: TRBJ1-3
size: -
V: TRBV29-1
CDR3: CSVAGDRAGNTIYF

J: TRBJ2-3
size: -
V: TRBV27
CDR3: CASLGPGTQYF

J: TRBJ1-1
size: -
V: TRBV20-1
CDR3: CSAGRWSTEAFF

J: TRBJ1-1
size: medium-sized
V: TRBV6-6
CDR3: CASNKDRVGNTEAFF

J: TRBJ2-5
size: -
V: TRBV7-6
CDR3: CASSLGTWEETQYF

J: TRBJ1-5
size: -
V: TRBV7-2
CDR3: CASSLNPSNQPQHF

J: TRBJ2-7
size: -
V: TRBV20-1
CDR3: CSARGGYSPYEQYF

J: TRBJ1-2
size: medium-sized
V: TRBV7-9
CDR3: CASSLASNYGYTF

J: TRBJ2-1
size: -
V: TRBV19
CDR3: CASSMDAYNEQFF

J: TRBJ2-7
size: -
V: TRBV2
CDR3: CASSEGRIIYEQYF

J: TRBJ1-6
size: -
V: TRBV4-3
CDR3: CASSPDRGVSNSPLHF

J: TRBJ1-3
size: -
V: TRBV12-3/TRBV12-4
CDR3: CASSFLQSLSGNTIYF

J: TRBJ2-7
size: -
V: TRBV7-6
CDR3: CASSFGSGSYEQYF